The rows below give T cell receptor beta chains drawn from one sample of a study of cytomegalovirus exposure and HLA in healthy donors. Produced via immunoSEQ multiplex PCR; TCRdb's table is partial and in-frame only. The top ten clones hold over 1% of a sample with under 250,000 clones, 85% to 90% of them seen once. The source material was PBMCs. These receptor sequences come from a human donor in good health. Both conserved end residues are part of each CDR3. Fields, in order: CDR3 protein, CDR3 DNA, CDR3 length, D gene, J gene, clone size, V gene. D genes are given only for firm matches. The size field is filled for only some rows; it gives once, few, many or a size class.

cdr3_aa: CASSQETLREVRETQYF; cdr3_nt: TGTGCCAGCAGCCAAGAAACTCTGCGGGAGGTTAGGGAGACCCAGTACTTC; cdr3_length: 17; d_call: TRBD2; j_call: TRBJ2-5; clone_size: .; v_call: TRBV4-2
cdr3_aa: CASSLVSVSTDTQYF; cdr3_nt: TGCGCCAGCAGCTTGGTTAGCGTTAGCACAGATACGCAGTATTTT; cdr3_length: 15; d_call: .; j_call: TRBJ2-3; clone_size: once; v_call: TRBV5-1
cdr3_aa: CASSFDSRSYEQYF; cdr3_nt: TGTGCCAGCAGCTTCGACAGCAGATCCTACGAGCAGTACTTC; cdr3_length: 14; d_call: .; j_call: TRBJ2-7; clone_size: .; v_call: TRBV11-1
cdr3_aa: CASSRTSANYEQYF; cdr3_nt: TGTGCCAGCTCAAGGACTAGCGCCAACTACGAGCAGTACTTC; cdr3_length: 14; d_call: TRBD2; j_call: TRBJ2-7; clone_size: .; v_call: TRBV18
cdr3_aa: CASSETGVANEKLFF; cdr3_nt: TGCGCCAGCAGCGAGACAGGGGTGGCTAATGAAAAACTGTTTTTT; cdr3_length: 15; d_call: TRBD1; j_call: TRBJ1-4; clone_size: .; v_call: TRBV5-1
cdr3_aa: CASSVARTASYEQYF; cdr3_nt: TGCGCCAGCAGCGTGGCACGGACAGCCTCCTACGAGCAGTACTTC; cdr3_length: 15; d_call: .; j_call: TRBJ2-7; clone_size: .; v_call: TRBV5-1
cdr3_aa: CASSLEGSGRTYEQYF; cdr3_nt: TGCGCCAGCAGCTTGGAAGGCTCGGGTAGGACCTACGAGCAGTACTTC; cdr3_length: 16; d_call: .; j_call: TRBJ2-7; clone_size: .; v_call: TRBV5-1
cdr3_aa: CASWLAGGIGELFF; cdr3_nt: TGTGCCAGCTGGCTAGCGGGAGGTATCGGGGAGCTGTTTTTT; cdr3_length: 14; d_call: TRBD2; j_call: TRBJ2-2; clone_size: few; v_call: TRBV7-9
cdr3_aa: CAISFLAGGYNEQFF; cdr3_nt: TGTGCCATCAGCTTCCTAGCGGGAGGGTACAATGAGCAGTTCTTC; cdr3_length: 15; d_call: TRBD2; j_call: TRBJ2-1; clone_size: .; v_call: TRBV10-3
cdr3_aa: CAWSILGERTEAFF; cdr3_nt: TGTGCCTGGAGTATTCTCGGGGAGAGGACTGAAGCTTTCTTT; cdr3_length: 14; d_call: .; j_call: TRBJ1-1; clone_size: .; v_call: TRBV30